Here is one T cell receptor (beta chain) with its context. Its antigen is unknown. At one end the junction does not follow the germline gene, possibly because of a read error. Thyroid surgery had not been preceded by any treatment in any patient. This sample is drawn from a study of metastatic and nonmetastatic thyroid tumors. Study details: Where malignant and benign thyroid patients were concerned, repertoires were compared across blood and tumor or nodule tissue.

In the authors' methods: The distant-metastasis classifier for papillary thyroid cancer was built from CDR3 differences across clinicopathological groups. TCRdb re-called the PCR reads via MiXCR. The V and J calls shown here were made by TCRdb, not taken from the authors' results. The table shows 40,000 or so clones, with approximately 20% occurring only once. Notes on the study in general: In blood and tumor, TCR beta diversity was reportedly significantly higher in malignant thyroid tumors than in benign nodules.

The CDR3 runs to 16 residues. Germline V lookup: CDR1 SGHAT, CDR2 FQDESV (reference sequence). The V call is TRBV11-1, the J call TRBJ2-3; 7 nucleotides agree with TRBD2. The TCR was taken from a female donor with papillary thyroid cancer or a benign thyroid nodule (not recorded which). Some clones in this sample may be carry-over from other donors' samples. Sequenced sample: blood. Here the CDR3 DNA reads TGTGCCAGCAGCCCCCTAGCGGAGCTGATAAGAGATACGCATTATTTT. Translation gives CASSPLAELIRDTHYF.